This T cell receptor (beta chain) was recorded in a study of blood T cell repertoires in COVID-19. Study in general: Acute-phase and convalescent COVID-19 samples originated in the United States, Italy and Spain.

Produced via immunoSEQ multiplex PCR; TCRdb's table is partial and in-frame only. Seen here are approximately 300,000 clones, around 86% observed once, and the top ten hold 1.5% to 2%. J lost 3 bases, V lost 4 bases, and 10 bases had no gene match. Germline-derived CDR1 and CDR2 are SGHRS and YFSETQ. CDR3 length: 16 amino acids. V is TRBV5-1 and J is TRBJ2-3, with 8 bases matching TRBD1. Sequenced material: peripheral blood. The clonotype originates from a woman aged 45 to 65 with acute or convalescent COVID-19. The chain's CDR3 is CASSPGQGGGTDTQYF. The CDR3 DNA sequence: TGCGCCAGCAGCCCAGGACAGGGAGGTGGTACAGATACGCAGTATTTT.